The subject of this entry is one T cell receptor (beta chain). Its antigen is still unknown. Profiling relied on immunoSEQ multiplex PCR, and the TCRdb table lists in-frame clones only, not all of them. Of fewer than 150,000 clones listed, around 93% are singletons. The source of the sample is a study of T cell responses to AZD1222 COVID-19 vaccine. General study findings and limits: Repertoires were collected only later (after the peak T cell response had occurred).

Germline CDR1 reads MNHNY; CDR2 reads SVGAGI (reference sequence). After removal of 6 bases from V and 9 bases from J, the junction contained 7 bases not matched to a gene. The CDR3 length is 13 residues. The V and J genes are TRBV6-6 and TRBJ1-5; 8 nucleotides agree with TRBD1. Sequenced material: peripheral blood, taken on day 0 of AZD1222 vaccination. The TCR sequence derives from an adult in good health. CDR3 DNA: TGTGCCAGCAGCACAGGGGGTGGAGGGCCCCAGCATTTT. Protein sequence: CASSTGGGGPQHF.